The 29 T cell receptor beta chains in this list originate from one sample, sequenced in a study of T-cell memory formation after mild COVID-19. TCRdb independently ran MiXCR on the 5' RACE reads; one entry per CDR3 protein. This sample has about 250,000 distinct CDR3 sequences; 15% occur once, and the top ten carry 2% to 2.5%. Sequencing was carried out using PBMCs or a T cell subset sorted from them (not recorded which). All receptors derive from an adult woman who had mild COVID-19 (a few samples of this study predate the infection). Cell type and time point are not known.

This clonotype has just a few counts. The rearrangement uses TRBV7-3 and TRBJ2-1; possibly TRBD1 or TRBD2 for D (5 bases each). CDR1 and CDR2 from the germline V gene are SGHTA and FQGTGA. The CDR3 runs to 15 residues. V lost 5 bases and J 0 bases, leaving 11 bases between the germline ends. The CDR3 region is CASSPGDLSYNEQFF. In nucleotides, the CDR3 is TGTGCCAGCAGCCCCGGGGACCTCTCCTACAATGAGCAGTTCTTC.

This clonotype has at least ten counts. The chain joins TRBV9 to TRBJ2-7; tentative D call: TRBD1 (7 bases). Germline V gives CDR1 SGDLS, CDR2 YYNGEE. CDR3 length: 16 amino acids. V lost 2 bases and J lost 4, with 19 bases in between. The CDR3 spells CASSVRGGTELYEQYF. The CDR3 DNA reads TGTGCCAGCAGCGTCCGAGGGGGGACAGAGTTGTACGAGCAGTACTTC. Based on the CDR3 plus reference TRBV9 and TRBJ2-7, the full variable domain is DSGVTQTPKHLITATGQRVTLRCSPRSGDLSVYWYQQSLDQGLQFLIQYYNGEERAKGNILERFSAQQFPDLHSELNLSSLELGDSALYFCASSVRGGTELYEQYFGPGTRLTVT.

This clonotype was picked up a small number of times. V usage is TRBV3-1 and J usage is TRBJ2-7; D gene unclear. The CDR3 extends over 13 amino acids. The germline V gene encodes CDR1 LGHDT and CDR2 YNNKEL (reference sequence). Between the trimmed V and J ends, which lost 3 bases and 2 bases, there was a span of 8 bases. The CDR3 spells CASSHGPAYEQYF. DNA for the CDR3: TGTGCCAGCAGCCACGGTCCCGCCTACGAGCAGTACTTC.

This clonotype appeared a few times. The chain is built from TRBV14 and TRBJ2-1; 11 bases line up with TRBD2. CDR3 length: 19 amino acids. The V segment lost 4 bases and the J segment 7 bases; nucleotides outside the gene matches: 18. CDR1 is SGHDN and CDR2 is FVKESK in the germline V gene. The CDR3 reads CASSPLDRRLAGNTNEQFF. The CDR3 DNA follows: TGTGCCAGCAGCCCTCTGGACAGGAGACTAGCGGGAAATACAAATGAGCAGTTCTTC.

The rearrangement joins TRBV12-3 or TRBV12-4 to TRBJ2-4, with 7 positions matching TRBD2. This CDR3 is 13 amino acids long. With V trimmed by 3 bases and J by 6 bases, 2 bases remained unmatched. The DNA of the CDR3 is TGTGCCAGCAGTTTGTCTAGCGGAAACATTCAGTACTTC. It codes for CASSLSSGNIQYF.

The chain joins TRBV9 to TRBJ2-1, with no clear D. Between the trimmed V and J ends, which lost 0 bases and 13 bases, there was a span of 11 bases. The CDR3 spans 12 residues. In germline, CDR1 is SGDLS, CDR2 YYNGEE. This chain's CDR3 is CASSVADGLQFF. In nucleotides, the CDR3 is TGTGCCAGCAGCGTAGCCGATGGCCTACAGTTCTTC.

The J gene is TRBJ2-3, the V gene TRBV7-6; D might be TRBD1 (5 bases). V lost 3 bases to trimming and J lost 3 bases, with 16 bases between them. The CDR3 has 16 amino acids. The germline V gene has CDR1 SGHVS and CDR2 FNYEAQ. CDR3: CASSFKGQGFTDTQYF. The CDR3, as DNA: TGTGCCAGCAGCTTCAAGGGTCAGGGATTTACAGATACGCAGTATTTT.

The rearrangement joins TRBV5-5 to TRBJ2-7; D perhaps matches TRBD1 (6 bases). The CDR3 has 15 residues. Germline V CDR1 and CDR2: SGHKS, YYEKEE (reference sequence). Trimming cost V 0 bases and J 3 bases, with 13 bases left between them. The CDR3 DNA sequence: TGTGCCAGCAGCTTGGGGCAGGGGTTTTACTACGAGCAGTACTTC. Protein: CASSLGQGFYYEQYF.

This clonotype was counted a few times. The chain has TRBV7-3 and TRBJ1-1, with 10 bases lining up with TRBD1. Germline lookup yields CDR1 SGHTA and CDR2 FQGTGA. This CDR3 spans 14 amino acids. V was pared by 4 bases and J by 3 bases, with 2 bases of the junction left unmatched. This CDR3 reads CASSSGTGDTEAFF. In DNA, the CDR3 is TGTGCCAGCAGCTCCGGGACAGGGGACACTGAAGCTTTCTTT.

This clonotype has a count of ten or more. The gene calls are TRBV20-1 and TRBJ2-2; 12 bases line up with TRBD2. The CDR3 contains 17 residues. Germline CDR1 DFQATT, CDR2 SNEGSKA (reference sequence). V was pared by 0 bases and J by 4 bases, with 6 bases of the junction left unmatched. CDR3 bases: TGCAGTGCTAGAGATCCTTCACTAGCGGGGGGCACCGGGGAGCTGTTTTTT. Translating it yields CSARDPSLAGGTGELFF.

Concerning this clonotype: Mismatch with germline at one junction end may stem from a read error. The rearrangement links TRBV2 to TRBJ2-1, with TRBD2 identical over 14 bases. CDR3 length equals 15 residues. Germline V CDR1 and CDR2: SNHLY, FYNNEI. CDR3: CASGKPGTSGREPFF. For the CDR3, the DNA is TGTGCCAGCGGGAAACCCGGGACTAGCGGGAGAGAGCCGTTCTTC.

The chain joins TRBV4-1 to TRBJ2-2; D gene ambiguous. From germline, CDR1 is MGHRA and CDR2 YSYEKL. This CDR3 contains 16 residues. V lost 4 bases and J lost 1, with 13 bases in between. The DNA for the CDR3 is TGCGCCAGCAGCCTTGCACAGTCGGGGAACACCGGGGAGCTGTTTTTT. Encoded protein: CASSLAQSGNTGELFF.

The rearrangement joins TRBV5-1 to TRBJ1-2; no firm D call. The CDR3 is 14 amino acids. Trimming removed 2 bases from V and 4 bases from J, with 12 bases in between. Germline CDR1 is SGHRS and CDR2 is YFSETQ. The DNA for the CDR3 is TGCGCCAGCAGCTTCTTGCCTGACACCTATGGCTACACCTTC. Translation gives CASSFLPDTYGYTF.

This clonotype came up a few times. The chain uses TRBV12-3 or TRBV12-4 and TRBJ2-7; perhaps TRBD1 as D (5 bases). With 7 bases removed from V and 3 bases from J, the gap between germline ends came to 16 bases. The CDR3 totals 14 residues. The CDR3 is CASKIGASSYEQYF. DNA of the CDR3: TGTGCCAGCAAGATTGGGGCGTCTAGCTACGAGCAGTACTTC.

This clonotype was seen a few times. The chain recombines TRBV6-2 or TRBV6-3 with TRBJ2-7; maybe TRBD1 (5 bases). From germline, CDR1 is MNHEY and CDR2 SVGEGT. The CDR3 totals 18 residues. Trimming cost V 7 bases and J 1 base, with 26 bases left between them. CDR3 bases: TGTGCCAGCAAAAATAGGGGCATAAGGTACGCCAGATCCTACGAGCAGTACTTC. This translates into CASKNRGIRYARSYEQYF.

J is TRBJ2-1 and V is TRBV7-2; TRBD2 agrees at 9 bases. CDR1 SGHTA and CDR2 FQGNSA come from the germline V gene. Trimming cost V 5 bases and J 10 bases; bases outside gene matches: 15. The CDR3 length is 16 residues. The DNA for the CDR3 is TGTGCCAGCAGCGACCAATGGGGACTAGCCCTTCAGGAGCAGTTCTTC. Translation gives CASSDQWGLALQEQFF.

This clonotype was observed a handful of times. The chain is built from TRBV11-1 and TRBJ2-2; tentatively, D is TRBD1 (6 bases). V was cut by 5 bases and J by 5 bases, with 12 bases left in between. There are 14 residues in the CDR3. Per the germline V gene, CDR1 is SGHAT and CDR2 is FQDESV (reference sequence). The CDR3 protein is CASSPWGQTGELFF. The CDR3 nucleotides read TGTGCCAGCAGCCCTTGGGGACAAACCGGGGAGCTGTTTTTT.

This clonotype showed up just a few times. V usage is TRBV27 and J usage is TRBJ1-1, with TRBD1 matching 11 bases. The CDR3 runs 17 residues. The V and J ends lost 2 bases and 6 bases, in that order; junction bases with no gene match: 11. The germline V gene encodes CDR1 MNHEY and CDR2 SMNVEV (reference sequence). The CDR3 nucleotides are TGTGCCAGCAGTTTAAGGCTCGGGACAGGGGGTATGGCTGAAGCTTTCTTT. It translates to CASSLRLGTGGMAEAFF.

This chain links TRBV7-9 with TRBJ2-1; maybe TRBD2 (5 bases). CDR3 length: 13 amino acids. Looked up from germline, CDR1 is SEHNR and CDR2 is FQNEAQ (reference sequence). V was clipped by 4 bases and J by 7 bases, with 11 bases between them. The CDR3 is CASSSRVRNEQFF. The CDR3 nucleotides read TGTGCCAGCAGCTCGAGGGTCAGGAATGAGCAGTTCTTC.

This clonotype was counted a few times. The chain uses TRBV6-6 and TRBJ2-3; tentative D call: TRBD2 (7 bases). CDR1 MNHNY and CDR2 SVGAGI come from the germline V gene (reference sequence). V was cut by 4 bases and J by 10 bases, with 12 bases left in between. This CDR3 is built from 12 residues. DNA for the CDR3: TGTGCCAGCAGTTCCGGGGGGCCACCGCAGTATTTT. This translates into CASSSGGPPQYF.

This clonotype was detected only a few times. This chain joins TRBV7-9 and TRBJ1-3; D call uncertain. Germline CDR1 reads SEHNR; CDR2 reads FQNEAQ (reference sequence). This CDR3 contains 17 residues. The germline V and J ends were trimmed by 5 bases and 3 bases, with 20 bases remaining between them. The CDR3 DNA reads as TGTGCCAGCAGCCGAACACCCTCTCCGATGGATGGAAACACCATATATTTT. It is translated as CASSRTPSPMDGNTIYF.

This clonotype was counted only a few times. This chain links TRBV5-1 with TRBJ2-5; perhaps TRBD2 as D (6 bases). CDR3 length: 13 amino acids. The germline V and J ends were trimmed by 4 bases and 4 bases, with 11 bases remaining between them. Germline loops: CDR1 SGHRS, CDR2 YFSETQ. As DNA, the CDR3 is TGCGCCAGCAGCGCCGGGACTTTAGAGACCCAGTACTTC. This gives the protein CASSAGTLETQYF.

J is TRBJ2-3 and V is TRBV4-1, with 8 bases identical to TRBD2. Germline values: CDR1 MGHRA, CDR2 YSYEKL. V trimming: 0 bases; J trimming: 2 bases; junction bases outside the gene matches: 7. The CDR3 totals 17 residues. CDR3: CASSQDDAGGPTDTQYF. The CDR3 DNA is TGCGCCAGCAGCCAAGATGATGCGGGGGGTCCCACAGATACGCAGTATTTT.

V usage is TRBV5-5 and J usage is TRBJ1-1, with no clear D. V gave up 3 bases and J gave up 1 base, with 13 bases separating them. The CDR3 is 15 residues long. CDR1 SGHKS and CDR2 YYEKEE come from the germline V gene (reference sequence). The CDR3 here is CASSSYVRSNTEAFF. In nucleotides, the CDR3 is TGTGCCAGCAGCTCCTATGTGCGGTCGAACACTGAAGCTTTCTTT. Together with reference TRBV5-5 and TRBJ1-1, the CDR3 gives the full variable domain: DAGVTQSPTHLIKTRGQQVTLRCSPISGHKSVSWYQQVLGQGPQFIFQYYEKEERGRGNFPDRFSARQFPNYSSELNVNALLLGDSALYLCASSSYVRSNTEAFFGQGTRLTVV.

The rearrangement joins TRBV7-2 to TRBJ2-1; 8 bases align to TRBD2. Unmatched junction bases numbered 15, after V lost 5 bases and J lost 15 bases. The CDR3 is made up of 14 amino acids. Per the germline V gene, CDR1 is SGHTA and CDR2 is FQGNSA. The CDR3 nucleotides read TGTGCCAGCAGCCCGGGAGGGAAGCGGGGGTCGGGGTTCTTC. As protein: CASSPGGKRGSGFF.

The chain couples TRBV15 to TRBJ2-7, with D uncertain. In germline, CDR1 is LNHNV, CDR2 YYDKDF (reference sequence). The CDR3 covers 13 residues. Trimming pared 3 bases from V and 7 bases from J, leaving 13 bases between. For the CDR3, the DNA is TGTGCCACCAGCAGCCGATACGCGCGGGAGCAGTACTTC. This translates into CATSSRYAREQYF. Complete variable domain (other parts from reference TRBV15 and TRBJ2-7): DAMVIQNPRYQVTQFGKPVTLSCSQTLNHNVMYWYQQKSSQAPKLLFHYYDKDFNNEADTPDNFQSRRPNTSFCFLDIRSPGLGDTAMYLCATSSRYAREQYFGPGTRLTVT.

The chain links TRBV19 to TRBJ1-1; a weak D match, TRBD1 (5 bases). The CDR3 consists of 14 residues. Germline CDR1 LNHDA, CDR2 SQIVND (reference sequence). The ends were cut back, 7 bases at V and 5 bases at J, with 17 bases in the middle. Written as DNA, the CDR3 is TGTGCCAGTACCCTCGGGGGGGGACGGACTGAAGCTTTCTTT. It encodes CASTLGGGRTEAFF.

The sample holds a few counts of this clonotype. The V gene is TRBV12-3 or TRBV12-4, the J gene TRBJ2-6; D is possibly TRBD1 (6 bases). V was trimmed by 6 bases and J by 1 base, leaving 10 bases between them. The CDR3 has 15 residues. The CDR3 region has the DNA TGTGCCAGCAGCCCAGGACAGTCTGGGGCCAACGTCCTGACTTTC. This sequence encodes CASSPGQSGANVLTF.

This chain connects TRBV7-2 to TRBJ2-5, with D possibly matching TRBD2 (6 bases). Per the germline V gene, CDR1 is SGHTA and CDR2 is FQGNSA. The CDR3 is 16 residues long. V shed 5 bases and J shed 1 base, with 17 bases lying between them. The CDR3 DNA is TGTGCCAGCAGCCTACCGCGGGATAGCCTCCAAGAGACCCAGTACTTC. This gives the protein CASSLPRDSLQETQYF.